Sequencing of this T cell receptor (beta chain) was carried out in a study of blood T cell repertoires in COVID-19. The overall study: The United States, Italy and Spain supplied acute and convalescent COVID-19 samples.

Original analysis: Reference gene primer amplification gave nucleated cell count estimates. Produced via immunoSEQ multiplex PCR; TCRdb's table is partial and in-frame only. The V and J calls and clone size are taken from that table; D and trimming were inferred from the DNA. The table has roughly 97,000 clones, roughly 80% seen once; the top ten hold about 3.6%. Per the germline V gene, CDR1 is SGHTA and CDR2 is FQGTGA. The CDR3 length is 17 residues. Unmatched junction bases numbered 9, after V lost 5 bases and J lost 0 bases. Material: peripheral blood. The TCR comes from a woman of 80 years or more with active or convalescent COVID-19. This sequence joins TRBV7-3 and TRBJ2-1, with 8 bases fitting TRBD2. This CDR3 reads CASSGVAGGASYNEQFF. The CDR3 bases are TGTGCCAGCAGCGGAGTGGCGGGAGGAGCCTCCTACAATGAGCAGTTCTTC.